The 25 T cell receptor beta chains presented below share a single source sample, sequenced in a study of regulatory T cells in long-lasting Graves disease. Researchers made TCR beta libraries by using iRepertoire HTBI primers and running Arm-PCR on CDR3 regions. Each CDR3 protein is one row after TCRdb ran MiXCR on the multiplex PCR reads. The data hold 550,000 to 700,000 distinct CDR3 sequences, with around 15% observed a single time. The time point was: newly diagnosed GD, antithyroid drugs for less than 3 months. Making the TCR library involved RNA that had been extracted from PBMCs. These data are also associated with another study on T cells in Graves' hyperthyroidism and ophthalmopathy.

The sequencing here drew on peripheral blood mononuclear cells (PBMCs), taken at new diagnosis, from a patient treated with antithyroid drugs. These TCRs come from a young man with Graves disease.

This clonotype was seen at least ten times. The DNA for the CDR3 is TGTGCCAGCACCTCGGAGAATGAAACAGATACGCAGTATTTT. Translated: CASTSENETDTQYF. V and J are TRBV12-3 or TRBV12-4 and TRBJ2-3; no clear D gene. V was shortened by 7 bases and J by 3 bases, with 14 bases between the two germline ends. The CDR3 has 14 amino acids.

The rearrangement joins TRBV20-1 to TRBJ2-3; 8 nucleotides match TRBD2. The V and J ends lost 3 bases and 1 base, in that order; junction bases with no gene match: 12. CDR3 length equals 17 residues. From germline, CDR1 is DFQATT and CDR2 SNEGSKA (reference sequence). The CDR3 DNA sequence: TGCAGTGCTAGCCTCGGCCTAGCGGGTTTGGGCACAGATACGCAGTATTTT. Translating it yields CSASLGLAGLGTDTQYF.

This clonotype was seen more than once but under ten times. The CDR3 region has the DNA TGTGCCAGCAGCCACAGGGGACAAAACTACGAGCAGTACTTC. Amino acids: CASSHRGQNYEQYF. The chain carries TRBV7-9 and TRBJ2-7; TRBD1 aligns across 7 bases. The CDR3 covers 14 residues. Looked up from germline, CDR1 is SEHNR and CDR2 is FQNEAQ (reference sequence). V shed 5 bases, J shed 3 bases, and the junction held 7 bases outside the gene matches.

The chain carries TRBV27 and TRBJ2-1, with D tentatively TRBD1 (7 bases). The CDR3 has 19 amino acids. CDR1 MNHEY and CDR2 SMNVEV come from the germline V gene (reference sequence). V lost 0 bases, J lost 0 bases, and 18 bases lay in between. CDR3 nucleotides: TGTGCCAGCAGTTTATCGGGCTCCCAGGGGGGTAGCTCCTACAATGAGCAGTTCTTC. It codes for CASSLSGSQGGSSYNEQFF.

This clonotype occurred many times. The chain links TRBV28 to TRBJ2-5; D tentatively fits TRBD1 or TRBD2 (5 bases each). CDR3 length: 14 amino acids. Germline loops: CDR1 MDHEN, CDR2 SYDVKM. Trimming took off 2 bases at V and 4 bases at J, with 11 bases between the two ends. The CDR3 DNA sequence: TGTGCCAGCAGTTTAGAGGGGATAGGAGAGACCCAGTACTTC. Amino acids: CASSLEGIGETQYF.

The chain has TRBV7-3 and TRBJ2-5, with D hard to call. This CDR3 contains 13 residues. Germline CDR1 is SGHTA and CDR2 is FQGTGA. Trimming cost V 2 bases and J 9 bases, with 13 bases left between them. CDR3 residues: CASSLGPDVAQYF. In DNA form, the CDR3 reads TGTGCCAGCAGCTTAGGGCCGGACGTGGCCCAGTACTTC.

This clonotype was counted a few times. This rearrangement joins TRBV25-1 to TRBJ1-2; 7 nucleotides align to TRBD1. With V trimmed by 1 base and J by 5 bases, 7 bases remained unmatched. This CDR3 is built from 15 residues. Germline V gene data show CDR1 as MGHDK and CDR2 as SYGVNS. The CDR3: CASSESRTGPYGYTF. The CDR3, as DNA: TGTGCCAGCAGTGAATCTCGGACAGGCCCATATGGCTACACCTTC.

This rearrangement joins TRBV3-1 to TRBJ2-3; D is ambiguous. Germline V gene lookup returns CDR1 LGHDT and CDR2 YNNKEL (reference sequence). The CDR3 has 16 amino acids. Trimming took off 1 base at V and 6 bases at J, with 17 bases between the two ends. The CDR3 nucleotides read TGTGCCAGCAGCCAAGGATCGGTCGTCAGTAGGGATACGCAGTATTTT. Protein product: CASSQGSVVSRDTQYF.

This clonotype was detected a few times. This chain joins TRBV10-3 and TRBJ2-1; 11 bases map to TRBD2. Germline-derived CDR1 and CDR2 are ENHRY and SYGVKD. Trimming at V came to 9 bases and at J to 8 bases, leaving 6 bases not matched to a gene. The length of the CDR3 is 13 residues. In DNA form, the CDR3 reads TGTGCCATTAGACTAGCGGGAAAGGATGAGCAGTTCTTC. Protein sequence: CAIRLAGKDEQFF.

At least ten counts were recorded for this clonotype. The rearrangement uses TRBV11-2 and TRBJ2-2; D uncertain. V lost 1 base to trimming and J lost 4 bases, with 13 bases between them. The CDR3 is 16 residues long. Germline loops: CDR1 SGHAT, CDR2 FQNNGV. In DNA form, the CDR3 reads TGTGCCAGCAGCTTAGGCCCACCGACACCCACCGGGGAGCTGTTTTTT. It translates to CASSLGPPTPTGELFF. Full variable domain (missing parts from reference TRBV11-2 and TRBJ2-2): EAGVAQSPRYKIIEKRQSVAFWCNPISGHATLYWYQQILGQGPKLLIQFQNNGVVDDSQLPKDRFSAERLKGVDSTLKIQPAKLEDSAVYLCASSLGPPTPTGELFFGEGSRLTVL.

V gene TRBV6-2 or TRBV6-3 combines with J gene TRBJ2-7; the match to TRBD1 covers 7 bases. The CDR3 is 16 amino acids. J was trimmed by 0 bases and V by 5 bases; bases with no gene match: 10. Germline lookup yields CDR1 MNHEY and CDR2 SVGEGT. CDR3 DNA: TGTGCCAGCAGTCACTGGGGTACAGGGGTCTCCTACGAGCAGTACTTC. Translating gives CASSHWGTGVSYEQYF.

This clonotype has at least ten counts. The rearrangement uses TRBV12-3 or TRBV12-4 and TRBJ1-5; TRBD1 is a possible D gene (5 bases). The CDR3 covers 13 residues. V was pared by 5 bases and J by 3 bases, with 8 bases between. CDR3 amino acids: CASSLQDNQPQHF. The CDR3 DNA is TGTGCCAGCAGTCTACAGGACAATCAGCCCCAGCATTTT.

This clonotype was found many times. The chain employs TRBV5-1 and TRBJ1-1; 8 positions agree with TRBD1. The CDR3 has 15 residues. Germline CDR1 and CDR2: SGHRS and YFSETQ. After removal of 4 bases from V and 9 bases from J, the junction contained 14 bases not matched to a gene. CDR3 coding DNA: TGCGCCAGCAGCGACCCGGGACAGGAGCCCGGCCAAGCTTTCTTT. Residues: CASSDPGQEPGQAFF.

The table lists this clonotype with a few counts. The chain employs TRBV7-9 and TRBJ1-4; D might be TRBD1 (5 bases). The CDR3 has 17 amino acids. CDR1 is SEHNR and CDR2 is FQNEAQ in the germline V gene (reference sequence). Deletions cut 0 bases from V and 7 bases from J, with 18 bases between. This CDR3 reads CASSLAQVGTRSEKLFF. Here the CDR3 DNA reads TGTGCCAGCAGCTTAGCCCAGGTCGGGACCAGGAGTGAAAAACTGTTTTTT. Variable domain in full (rest from reference TRBV7-9 and TRBJ1-4): DTGVSQNPRHKITKRGQNVTFRCDPISEHNRLYWYRQTLGQGPEFLTYFQNEAQLEKSRLLSDRFSAERPKGSFSTLEIQRTEQGDSAMYLCASSLAQVGTRSEKLFFGSGTQLSVL.

The table lists this clonotype with a few counts. CDR3 region: CSVGNSVGGDQYF. For the CDR3, the DNA is TGCAGCGTTGGGAATAGCGTCGGGGGTGACCAGTACTTC. V and J are TRBV29-1 and TRBJ2-7; perhaps TRBD2 as D (6 bases). There are 13 residues in the CDR3. Per the germline V gene, CDR1 is SQVTM and CDR2 is ANQGSEA. V lost 4 bases to trimming and J lost 10 bases, with 20 bases between them.

This clonotype was recorded many times. This chain joins TRBV3-1 and TRBJ1-1; 10 positions match TRBD1. The CDR3 has 15 residues. V lost 3 bases to trimming and J lost 6 bases; unmatched junction nucleotides: 7. Germline loops: CDR1 LGHDT, CDR2 YNNKEL (reference sequence). The CDR3 nucleotides read TGTGCCAGCAGCCAGGGACAGGGGTTCTTTCCTGAAGCTTTCTTT. Amino acid sequence: CASSQGQGFFPEAFF.

The V gene is TRBV5-1, the J gene TRBJ1-1, with D possibly being TRBD1 (5 bases). Trimming pared 4 bases from V and 4 bases from J, leaving 26 bases between. The CDR3 contains 18 residues. CDR1 is SGHRS, CDR2 YFSETQ, per germline. CDR3 sequence: CASSIRGQKGSKGTEAFF. The CDR3 DNA is TGCGCCAGCAGCATACGGGGCCAGAAGGGGAGTAAGGGCACTGAAGCTTTCTTT.

This clonotype has ten or more counts. The chain couples TRBV30 to TRBJ2-3; TRBD1 might be the D (6 bases). The CDR3 loop spans 13 amino acids. Looked up from germline, CDR1 is GTSNPN and CDR2 is SVGIG (reference sequence). V shed 2 bases and J shed 6 bases, with 12 bases lying between them. In nucleotides, the CDR3 is TGTGCCTGGAGTCGCAATACAGGGGATACGCAGTATTTT. This gives the protein CAWSRNTGDTQYF.

Ten or more counts support this clonotype. The chain couples TRBV28 to TRBJ2-1; 13 bases are a match to TRBD2. Looked up from germline, CDR1 is MDHEN and CDR2 is SYDVKM. The CDR3 extends over 17 amino acids. V trimming: 2 bases; J trimming: 4 bases; junction bases outside the gene matches: 5. The CDR3 bases are TGTGCCAGCAGTTTACGACGGACTAGCGGGGGATACAATGAGCAGTTCTTC. It encodes CASSLRRTSGGYNEQFF.

This clonotype was seen a few times. This chain uses TRBV12-5 with TRBJ1-1, with a weak D call TRBD1 (6 bases). Per the germline V gene, CDR1 is LGHNT and CDR2 is FRNRAP. V shed 7 bases and J shed 5 bases, with 23 bases lying between them. This CDR3 is built from 16 residues. The CDR3 DNA reads TGTGCTAGTGCTTGGAGGGGGGGGGGGGTCGGAACTGAAGCTTTCTTT. Protein sequence: CASAWRGGGVGTEAFF.

In this sample, this clonotype turned up many times. The CDR3 DNA reads TGTGCCTGGAGGGAACTGGGGGCAGAAGCTTTCTTT. Translated: CAWRELGAEAFF. This chain joins TRBV30 and TRBJ1-1; D possibly corresponds to TRBD1 (6 bases). CDR1 is GTSNPN, CDR2 SVGIG, per germline (reference sequence). The germline V and J ends were trimmed by 3 bases and 8 bases, with 13 bases remaining between them. There are 12 residues in the CDR3.

V and J are TRBV20-1 and TRBJ1-1; D gene uncertain. V was shortened by 4 bases and J by 6 bases, with 12 bases between the two germline ends. The germline V gene has CDR1 DFQATT and CDR2 SNEGSKA (reference sequence). The CDR3 extends over 12 amino acids. DNA for the CDR3: TGCAGTGCTAAAGGACTGGGTGCTGAAGCTTTCTTT. Translation gives CSAKGLGAEAFF.

This clonotype was counted many times. The gene calls are TRBV12-3 or TRBV12-4 and TRBJ2-3; 14 bases map to TRBD2. The junction had 12 bases not matched to a gene; V was cut back by 6 bases and J by 4 bases. The CDR3 length is 18 residues. CDR3 residues: CASRLTSGRVGYADTQYF. The CDR3 bases are TGTGCCAGCAGACTGACTAGCGGGAGGGTCGGTTACGCAGATACGCAGTATTTT.

This clonotype has at least ten counts. This chain joins TRBV12-3 or TRBV12-4 and TRBJ2-7, with 12 bases fitting TRBD1. The CDR3 totals 19 residues. J gave up 4 bases and V 5 bases, and 18 bases lay outside the gene matches. CDR3 loop: CASSRRDRGPVAGVYEQYF. The CDR3 DNA reads as TGTGCCAGCAGTCGCCGGGACAGGGGGCCGGTAGCGGGGGTTTACGAGCAGTACTTC.

This rearrangement joins TRBV27 to TRBJ2-3; the D is unclear. Germline V CDR1 and CDR2: MNHEY, SMNVEV (reference sequence). The CDR3 sequence is 15 residues long. The V gene lost 6 bases and the J gene lost 7 bases, with 20 bases spanning the gap. The CDR3: CASSRAPGGANTQYF. The CDR3 DNA is TGTGCCAGCAGCCGGGCACCTGGCGGTGCTAATACGCAGTATTTT.